A selection of T cell receptor beta chains follows, all from one sample in a study of T cells after posttransplantation cyclophosphamide. The protocol was immunoSEQ multiplex PCR, while the TCRdb copy is restricted to in-frame clones and leaves out a portion. This table holds 66,000 or so clones, 80% to 95% found once. The sequencing sample was made of PBMCs. These receptors all come from a woman aged 25 to 39 in good health and a related stem cell transplant donor. The CDR3 runs from the conserved cysteine through the conserved F or W. The D gene is left open where the match is weak. Size values are once, few and many counts, or a class for expanded clones, and some rows have none.

>TRBJ2-7|.|.|TRBV6-1
CASRGALPHEQYF
TGTGCCAGCAGAGGGGCTCTACCCCACGAGCAGTACTTC
>TRBJ1-2|.|TRBD1|TRBV6-1
CASRSGGQGVGGYTF
TGTGCCAGCAGATCGGGAGGACAGGGCGTCGGTGGCTACACCTTC
>TRBJ1-1|.|.|TRBV13
CASRIKGHLNTEAFF
TGTGCCAGCAGAATCAAGGGACACTTGAACACTGAAGCTTTCTTT
>TRBJ1-2|.|TRBD1|TRBV6-1
CASSEAHRGDGYTF
TGTGCCAGCAGTGAAGCGCACAGGGGTGATGGCTACACCTTC
>TRBJ2-4|.|.|TRBV5-1
CASSRDLIAKNIQYF
TGCGCCAGCAGCCGGGACTTAATAGCCAAAAACATTCAGTACTTC
>TRBJ1-1|.|.|TRBV9
CASSVDAGMNTEAFF
TGTGCCAGCAGCGTAGATGCTGGGATGAACACTGAAGCTTTCTTT
>TRBJ1-1|.|.|TRBV7-2
CASSLVPGNTEAFF
TGTGCCAGCAGCTTAGTTCCGGGGAACACTGAAGCTTTCTTT
>TRBJ1-1|.|TRBD1|TRBV7-6
CASSSPDRGTEAFF
TGTGCCAGCAGCTCCCCCGACAGGGGAACTGAAGCTTTCTTT
>TRBJ2-5|.|.|TRBV5-1
CASSEHANRAQETQYF
TGCGCCAGCAGCGAACACGCAAACAGGGCGCAAGAGACCCAGTACTTC
>TRBJ1-4|.|TRBD1|TRBV7-2
CASSLGTGGSEKLFF
TGTGCCAGCAGCTTGGGGACAGGGGGAAGTGAAAAACTGTTTTTT
>TRBJ1-3|.|.|TRBV18
CASSPPGAVPGNTIYF
TGTGCCAGCTCACCACCGGGCGCCGTCCCTGGAAACACCATATATTTT
>TRBJ2-7|.|TRBD2|TRBV4-2
CASSRTTAGDEQYF
TGTGCCAGCAGCCGGACTACAGCGGGGGACGAGCAGTACTTC
>TRBJ2-7|once|.|TRBV9
CAVRSTRNQPTYEQYF
TGTGCCGTCCGAAGCACCAGAAACCAACCCACCTACGAGCAGTACTTC
>TRBJ1-2|.|.|TRBV6-5
CASSTARNYGYTF
TGTGCCAGCAGCACAGCCCGAAACTATGGCTACACCTTC
>TRBJ2-7|.|TRBD1|TRBV11-2
CASSLLAPGQGVYEQYF
TGTGCCAGCAGCTTACTAGCGCCGGGACAGGGTGTCTACGAGCAGTACTTC
>TRBJ1-4|.|.|TRBV19
CASSIGTGTATNEKLFF
TGTGCCAGTAGTATAGGTACGGGAACAGCAACTAATGAAAAACTGTTTTTT
>TRBJ2-1|.|TRBD2|TRBV4-1
CASSRGLAGGRRYNEQFF
TGCGCCAGCAGCCGAGGACTAGCGGGGGGGCGGCGGTACAATGAGCAGTTCTTC
>TRBJ2-1|once|.|TRBV7-2
CASSLGSRNEQFF
TGTGCCAGCAGCTTAGGGTCCAGGAATGAGCAGTTCTTC
>TRBJ1-6|.|TRBD1|TRBV27
CAISLTGKNSPLHF
TGTGCCATCAGTTTGACAGGGAAGAATTCACCCCTCCACTTT
>TRBJ2-5|.|.|TRBV20-1
CSAQLSETQYF
TGCAGTGCCCAACTCAGTGAGACCCAGTACTTC
>TRBJ1-2|once|.|TRBV10-3
CAISEQGYGYTF
TGTGCCATCAGTGAACAGGGCTATGGCTACACCTTC
>TRBJ1-1|few|.|TRBV7-2
CASSRNLRGEAFF
TGTGCCAGCAGCCGCAACCTAAGAGGTGAAGCTTTCTTT
>TRBJ1-4|.|.|TRBV19
CASSRAENEKLFF
TGTGCCAGTAGTCGAGCAGAGAATGAAAAACTGTTTTTT
>TRBJ2-2|.|.|TRBV4-1
CASSQDDRPNTGELFF
TGCGCCAGCAGCCAAGACGACCGCCCGAACACCGGGGAGCTGTTTTTT
>TRBJ2-7|.|TRBD1|TRBV5-1
CASSQEVRQGREQYF
TGCGCCAGCAGCCAGGAGGTAAGACAGGGACGCGAGCAGTACTTC
>TRBJ1-2|.|.|TRBV27
CASSLIGGSYGYTF
TGTGCCAGCAGTTTGATCGGGGGAAGCTATGGCTACACCTTC